The text below deals with one T cell receptor (beta chain). Its cognate antigen is unknown. With 3 bases removed from V and 2 bases from J, the gap between germline ends came to 10 bases. Germline lookup yields CDR1 LNHDA and CDR2 SQIVND (reference sequence). CDR3 length equals 14 residues. This record belongs to a study of OX40 agonist ivuxolimab in advanced cancers. Study results and caveats: Normalized expansion of T-cell clones was also low for some nonresponders.

Systemic immunosuppression or a history of autoimmune disease excluded patients. The assay was immunoSEQ multiplex PCR, and TCRdb's table has in-frame clones only and misses some. This sample has 100,000 to 150,000 clones; around 92% occur once, and the top ten carry under 0.9%. The chain recombines TRBV19 with TRBJ1-1; no definite D call. This sample comprised CD4+ or CD8+ T cells sorted from blood, obtained in a trial of the OX40 agonist ivuxolimab. The receptor was derived from an adult with an advanced solid tumor such as melanoma, head and neck, liver or kidney cancer. The CDR3: CASSMYRTNTEAFF. The CDR3 nucleotides read TGTGCCAGTAGTATGTACAGAACTAACACTGAAGCTTTCTTT.